This record concerns one TCR beta chain sequence. In this sample, this clonotype turned up a few times. No cognate antigen has been identified for it. No clone much larger than this one lies a single base away; base qualities are absent. TCR cDNA was made using 5'RACE template switching, a step that added a universal primer site and unique molecular identifiers. Priming of cDNA synthesis was performed from both the TCR alpha and TCR beta constant segments. Two PCR steps were used to amplify libraries, with sample barcodes and sequencing adapters being added in the second step. Sequencing of the libraries was done on either Illumina HiSeq 2500 (2x100 bp) or NovaSeq (2x150 bp). The authors processed their data as follows. MIGEC was used to demultiplex reads and collapse the reads into UMI consensus sequences, and MiXCR was used for V(D)J alignment. Clonotypes responding to the vaccine were identified with edgeR on replicate PBMC samples, with the criteria of FDR below 0.01 and a log2 fold change above 5 up to day 15. Bulk clonotypes were assigned CD4 or CD8 identity according to which sequenced CD4 or CD8 repertoire held them at higher abundance. TCRdb reran the public reads through fastp at Q25 and MiXCR, keeping productive beta chains. Each entry merges the rows of one CDR3 protein and shows their most common DNA and genes. Clone size and V and J calls follow TCRdb, not the original study. For this sample the table gives more than 450,000 distinct CDR3 sequences, of which about a fifth were detected only once. The ten largest clones represent about 16% of the sample.

Explained via the paper, the treatment or condition label denotes: live attenuated yellow fever vaccine strain. Two biological replicates of bulk PBMCs were collected at each blood-draw timepoint. A standard Ficoll-Paque protocol was used to isolate PBMCs from peripheral blood. TriZol was used to extract RNA from bulk PBMCs, CD4 and CD8 fractions, and dextramer-positive and dextramer-negative fractions. The sample is drawn from a study of T cells after yellow fever vaccination (dated by TCRdb to the late 2010s). Study-wide context: The SMART-Seq v4 Ultra Low Input RNA kit was used to prepare libraries from fractions with low cell numbers. To track T-cell clones before and after primary and booster YFV17D yellow fever vaccination, bulk TCR alpha and beta repertoires were sequenced longitudinally. Two healthy male donors, one aged 18 to 29 and one aged 30 to 40 years, were included in the cohort. Bulk PBMC replicates and cell subsets were isolated from blood drawn at multiple timepoints before and after both primary and secondary immunization. The investigation overall reported the following: The secondary T-cell response was found to be weaker but faster than the primary response, with a peak reached on day 5 rather than on day 15. Computational filtering was required because FACS-sorted repertoires could contain abundant contaminating clonotypes from the bulk population. The study included only two donors, which limits how far the findings can be generalized. After the booster, most clones that had expanded after primary vaccination were detected again (nearly 98% of CD4 and more than 85% of CD8), suggesting broad maintenance of memory. A small share of clonotypes occurred in both CD4 and CD8 compartments, likely arising from convergent recombination.

The source material was PBMCs, sampled less than 25 days after the first yellow fever vaccination. The receptor was derived from a man aged 18 to 29 who received the YFV17D yellow fever vaccine.

The DNA sequence is as follows: TGCAGTGCTAGTAGGCCCCTAGCGGGGAGCTCAAATACGCAGTATTTT. It translates as CSASRPLAGSSNTQYF. Recombination linked TRBV20-1 to TRBJ2-3; TRBD2 lines up with 9 middle nucleotides. Measured from the cysteine to the phenylalanine, the CDR3 is 16 residues long. The entry retains the CDR3 DNA only, 48 bases that are in frame from base 1. Trimming takes 3 bases off V and 7 bases off J; junction bases not matched to a gene: 14. CDR1 DFQATT and CDR2 SNEGSKA were looked up in the germline V gene (reference sequence).